This T cell receptor (beta chain) was captured in a study of CD8+ T cells in alopecia areata. About the study: Twice daily, treated patients received 5 to 10 mg of oral tofacitinib.

With respect to this clone: Its antigen is currently unknown.

Treatment defined: oral pan-JAK inhibitor, 5-10 mg twice daily. Extracted from the samples, RNA was reverse transcribed into cDNA to serve as the sequencing template. Profiled with immunoSEQ multiplex PCR; TCRdb holds only in-frame clones, not every one. Here the sample spans approximately 200,000 clones, roughly three fifths being singletons. General study findings and limits: Scalp clonality dropped significantly under tofacitinib, as did expanded CD8+ top-100 clones. More clonal than normal scalp was lesional scalp, particularly alopecia totalis/universalis. Many expanded lesional clones stayed in scalp and blood while on tofacitinib.

The germline CDR1 and CDR2 sequences are MGHDK and SYGVNS. Trimming took off 1 base at V and 14 bases at J, with 12 bases between the two ends. The CDR3 has 12 residues. The sequenced sample was CD4+ T cells sorted from blood, obtained at week 4, from a patient treated with tofacitinib. The rearrangement links TRBV25-1 to TRBJ2-1, with TRBD2 as a possible D gene (6 bases). The TCR originated in a human donor with alopecia areata. CDR3 protein: CASSESGGEEFF. DNA of the CDR3: TGTGCCAGCAGTGAATCAGGCGGGGAGGAGTTCTTC.